This T cell receptor (beta chain) was recorded in a study of blood T cell repertoires in COVID-19. Study details: Sites across the United States, Italy and Spain contributed samples from acute and convalescent COVID-19. T cells, B-cell-depleted T cells, or PBMCs provided the cDNA or gDNA that served as material.

In the study's own analysis: Estimated nucleated cell counts came from reference gene primer amplification. The table came from immunoSEQ multiplex PCR; TCRdb's copy has only in-frame clones and leaves some out. The V and J calls and clone size come from that table; D and trimming were worked out from the DNA. The sample yields fewer than 200,000 clones, 86% seen once. The germline V gene has CDR1 LGHNA and CDR2 YSLEER. With 2 bases removed from V and 0 bases from J, the gap between germline ends came to 14 bases. CDR3 length: 17 residues. The V call is TRBV4-3, the J call TRBJ1-3; TRBD1 might be the D (6 bases). The sequence came from a man in his forties or fifties with active or convalescent COVID-19. The specimen was peripheral blood. CDR3 sequence: CASSQSRVDSSGNTIYF. The CDR3 DNA sequence: TGCGCCAGCAGCCAATCTAGGGTGGACAGCTCTGGAAACACCATATATTTT.